These 6 T cell receptor beta chains share one sample of origin, sequenced in a study of blood T cell repertoires in COVID-19. Clones were sequenced by immunoSEQ multiplex PCR, and TCRdb holds only the in-frame ones, with some missing. The repertoire holds under 250,000 clones, with around three quarters as singletons. What was sequenced was peripheral blood. The source of these receptors is a woman aged 70-85 years with acute or convalescent COVID-19.

The V call is TRBV30, the J call TRBJ1-5, with TRBD1 as a possible D gene (5 bases). Trimming took off 0 bases at V and 8 bases at J, with 17 bases between the two ends. CDR3 length: 15 amino acids. The V gene's germline CDR1 is GTSNPN and CDR2 SVGIG (reference sequence). The CDR3 nucleotides are TGTGCCTGGAGTGTTGGTGGTCAGGGTAATAAGCCCCAGCATTTT. Translated: CAWSVGGQGNKPQHF.

This clone was detected only a few times. This chain uses TRBV11-1 with TRBJ1-6; D is ambiguous. The CDR3 has 16 residues. Germline V gene sequence: CDR1 SGHAT, CDR2 FQDESV (reference sequence). Between the trimmed V and J ends, which lost 3 bases and 0 bases, there was a span of 9 bases. The CDR3 region is CASSFGGSSYNSPLHF. CDR3 nucleotide sequence: TGTGCCAGCAGCTTCGGAGGCAGCTCCTATAATTCACCCCTCCACTTT.

The chain combines TRBV11-2 with TRBJ1-1; TRBD1 might be the D (5 bases). The length of the CDR3 is 16 residues. Germline V gene data show CDR1 as SGHAT and CDR2 as FQNNGV. V gave up 1 base and J gave up 1 base, with 13 bases separating them. The CDR3 protein is CASSLVGGFKNTEAFF. CDR3 in DNA: TGTGCCAGCAGCTTAGTTGGGGGGTTTAAGAACACTGAAGCTTTCTTT.

The chain recombines TRBV7-2 with TRBJ2-3, with 13 bases lining up with TRBD2. Germline CDR1 is SGHTA and CDR2 is FQGNSA. The CDR3 is made up of 15 amino acids. With 7 bases clipped from V and 4 bases from J, the junction kept 5 bases outside the gene matches. The CDR3 coding sequence is TGTGCCAGCAATCGACTAGCGGGAGGTTCAGATACGCAGTATTTT. Residues: CASNRLAGGSDTQYF. Variable domain in full (rest from reference TRBV7-2 and TRBJ2-3): GAGVSQSPSNKVTEKGKDVELRCDPISGHTALYWYRQSLGQGLEFLIYFQGNSAPDKSGLPSDRFSAERTGGSVSTLTIQRTQQEDSAVYLCASNRLAGGSDTQYFGPGTRLTVL.

V gene TRBV29-1 combines with J gene TRBJ2-3; the match to TRBD2 covers 8 bases. The CDR3 spans 13 residues. CDR1 and CDR2 from the germline V gene are SQVTM and ANQGSEA. The V and J ends lost 6 bases and 2 bases, in that order; junction bases with no gene match: 4. CDR3 coding DNA: TGCAGCGTGAAACTAGCGGACACAGATACGCAGTATTTT. It is translated as CSVKLADTDTQYF.

The chain has TRBV5-1 and TRBJ2-7; 9 nucleotides match TRBD1. The V gene's germline CDR1 is SGHRS and CDR2 YFSETQ. The V segment lost 6 bases and the J segment 2 bases; nucleotides outside the gene matches: 6. The CDR3 covers 14 residues. This CDR3 reads CASTETGGTYEQYF. As DNA, the CDR3 is TGCGCCAGCACCGAGACAGGGGGAACCTACGAGCAGTACTTC.